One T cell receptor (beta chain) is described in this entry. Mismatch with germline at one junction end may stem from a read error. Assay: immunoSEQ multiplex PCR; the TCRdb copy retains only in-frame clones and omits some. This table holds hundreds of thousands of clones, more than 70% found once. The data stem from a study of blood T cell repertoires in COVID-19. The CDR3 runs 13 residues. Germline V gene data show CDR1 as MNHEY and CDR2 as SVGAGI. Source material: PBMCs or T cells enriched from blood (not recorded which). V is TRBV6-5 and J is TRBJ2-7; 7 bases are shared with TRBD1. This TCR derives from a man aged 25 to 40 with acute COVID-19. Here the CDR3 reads CASSYGPGQTTGF. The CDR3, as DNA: TGTGCCAGCAGTTACGGGCCGGGACAGACGACCGGCTTC.